The 2 T cell receptor beta chains given below trace back to one sample, sequenced in a study of blood T cell repertoires in COVID-19. Measured with immunoSEQ multiplex PCR; TCRdb has only the in-frame clones, and not every one. The table has about 52,000 clones, more than 75% seen once; the top ten hold about 14%. Sequences were obtained from peripheral blood. These receptors were collected from a man between 65 and 80 years old with acute or convalescent COVID-19.

This rearrangement joins TRBV18 to TRBJ1-1; D might be TRBD1 (5 bases). Trimming removed 3 bases from V and 8 bases from J, with 7 bases in between. The CDR3 runs to 11 residues. The germline V gene has CDR1 KGHSH and CDR2 LQKENI. CDR3 DNA sequence: TGTGCCAGCTCACCCGACAGAGAAGCTTTCTTT. Amino acids: CASSPDREAFF.

The chain uses TRBV19 and TRBJ1-5; no reliable D call. The CDR3 totals 13 residues. Trimming removed 3 bases from V and 4 bases from J, with 7 bases in between. Germline lookup yields CDR1 LNHDA and CDR2 SQIVND (reference sequence). CDR3 residues: CASSMYGNQPQHF. The CDR3, as DNA: TGTGCCAGTAGTATGTACGGGAATCAGCCCCAGCATTTT.